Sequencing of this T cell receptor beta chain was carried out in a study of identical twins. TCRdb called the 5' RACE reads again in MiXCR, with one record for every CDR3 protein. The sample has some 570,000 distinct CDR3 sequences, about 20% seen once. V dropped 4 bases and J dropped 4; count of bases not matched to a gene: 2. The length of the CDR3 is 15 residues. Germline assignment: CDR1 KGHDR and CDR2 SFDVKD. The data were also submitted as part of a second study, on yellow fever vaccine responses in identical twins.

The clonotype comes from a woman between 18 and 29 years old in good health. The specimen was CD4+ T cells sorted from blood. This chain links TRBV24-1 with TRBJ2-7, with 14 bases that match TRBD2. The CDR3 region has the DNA TGTGCCACCAGTGACGGGACTAGCGGGAGATACGAGCAGTACTTC. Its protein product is CATSDGTSGRYEQYF.